This TCR beta chain originates from a study of blood T cell repertoires in COVID-19. CDR1 and CDR2 (germline): SGHTA, FQGNSA. CDR3 length: 14 residues. The junction had 9 bases not matched to a gene; V was cut back by 5 bases and J by 8 bases. Method: immunoSEQ multiplex PCR; TCRdb's copy keeps in-frame clones and lacks some. This table has 100,000 to 140,000 clones, roughly 84% appearing once. This receptor was taken from a human donor in a cohort sampled during active COVID-19. The source material was peripheral blood. V usage is TRBV7-2 and J usage is TRBJ2-1, with TRBD2 identical over 7 bases. CDR3 residues: CASSPWARGDEQFF. CDR3 bases: TGTGCCAGCAGCCCCTGGGCCCGGGGGGATGAGCAGTTCTTC.